This T cell receptor (beta chain) was documented in a study of response to subunit inactivated influenza vaccine. Looked up from germline, CDR1 is SGHTA and CDR2 is FQGNSA. V gave up 0 bases and J gave up 2 bases; unmatched junction bases: 7. The CDR3 contains 17 residues. This clonotype was seen more than once but under ten times. Its antigen remains unidentified. A single record per CDR3 protein comes from TCRdb applying MiXCR to the RT-PCR reads. The sample has about 500,000 distinct CDR3 sequences; approximately 7.2% are singletons. The study's findings and limits: That few new T cells are recruited by each seasonal influenza vaccination was the authors' suggestion.

This rearrangement joins TRBV7-2 to TRBJ2-5, with 9 nucleotides matching TRBD2. This TCR came from a man between 50 and 69 years old who received an inactivated influenza vaccine. The sample consisted of PBMCs from blood, taken 23 to 25 months after vaccination. DNA of the CDR3: TGTGCCAGCAGCTTAGCGCGGGGGACTAGCCCACAAGAGACCCAGTACTTC. This encodes CASSLARGTSPQETQYF.